The rows below give T cell receptor beta chains drawn from one sample of a study of identifying expanded T cells in peripheral blood. The method was immunoSEQ multiplex PCR; TCRdb's version includes in-frame clones alone and lacks a portion of them. The repertoire holds 110,000 or so clones, with about 88% as singletons. Specimen: blood. All receptors come from a person between 18 and 75 years old in good health. Each CDR3 is given with its conserved first and last residue. Each record gives: D gene, V gene, clone size, J gene, CDR3 DNA, CDR3 protein. A D gene is named only where the DNA matches it firmly. Size is stated for part of the rows, as once, few or many counts, or as a class when the clone is expanded.

NA	TRBV6-5	NA	TRBJ1-2	TGTGCCAGCAGAGCCCTGGGACAAAACTATGGCTACACCTTC	CASRALGQNYGYTF
NA	TRBV7-2	NA	TRBJ1-5	TGTGCCAGCAGCTTAGGGGACGGACGCAATCAGCCCCAGCATTTT	CASSLGDGRNQPQHF
NA	TRBV7-3	NA	TRBJ2-1	TGTGCCAGCAGCATCTCAGGAGCCCCAAGCTCCTACAATGAGCAGTTCTTC	CASSISGAPSSYNEQFF
NA	TRBV27	few	TRBJ1-3	TGTGCCAGCAGTTATGGAAACACCATATATTTT	CASSYGNTIYF
TRBD1	TRBV19	NA	TRBJ1-5	TGTGCCAGTAGTATTCCGGCAGGGGGTCAGCCCCAGCATTTT	CASSIPAGGQPQHF
NA	TRBV10-3	NA	TRBJ1-4	TGTGCCATCTGCGACCCTATGAATGAAAAACTGTTTTTT	CAICDPMNEKLFF
TRBD2	TRBV28	once	TRBJ2-7	TGTGCCAGCAGGCCGGGACTAGCGGGAGTTGAGCAGTACTTC	CASRPGLAGVEQYF
NA	TRBV5-6	NA	TRBJ1-1	TGTGCCAGCAGCTACCCCCCAGGGAATGAAGCTTTCTTT	CASSYPPGNEAFF
NA	TRBV10-3	NA	TRBJ2-3	TGTGCCATCATGGGTTCGGGGTCTAGCACAGATACGCAGTATTTT	CAIMGSGSSTDTQYF
NA	TRBV7-2	NA	TRBJ2-7	TGTGCCAGCAGCTCGCAGGGCTACGAGCAGTACTTC	CASSSQGYEQYF
NA	TRBV28	NA	TRBJ2-1	TGTGCCAGCAGTTCCTCGGCTAGCGCCTACAATGAGCAGTTCTTC	CASSSSASAYNEQFF
NA	TRBV4-3	NA	TRBJ2-3	TGCGCCAGCAGCCAAGGGGGGGGCCGGGATACGCAGTATTTT	CASSQGGGRDTQYF
NA	TRBV6-5	NA	TRBJ2-5	TGTGCCAGCAGCTTCAGGGAGGAGGCCCAGTACTTC	CASSFREEAQYF
TRBD1	TRBV6-5	NA	TRBJ2-7	TGTGCCAGCAGTTACTCCGGGACAGATTCCTACGAGCAGTACTTC	CASSYSGTDSYEQYF
TRBD2	TRBV2	NA	TRBJ2-3	TGTGCCAGCACCCGCCTAGCGGTCACAGATACGCAGTATTTT	CASTRLAVTDTQYF
TRBD2	TRBV6-5	NA	TRBJ2-3	TGTGCCAGCAGAGGCCTAGCGGGAGTGGCGGATACGCAGTATTTT	CASRGLAGVADTQYF
TRBD2	TRBV19	NA	TRBJ2-1	TGTGCCAGTAGCCCCGGGACTAGAGGTTACAATGAGCAGTTCTTC	CASSPGTRGYNEQFF
TRBD1	TRBV6-5	NA	TRBJ2-1	TGTGCCAGCAGCACCCTACAGGGGGCTGGTGAGCAGTTCTTC	CASSTLQGAGEQFF
NA	TRBV4-1	NA	TRBJ1-5	TGCGCCAGCAGCCAAGAACCGGGGAAAAGAAATCAGCCCCAGCATTTT	CASSQEPGKRNQPQHF
NA	TRBV7-3	few	TRBJ2-2	TGTGCCAGCAGCCCGACAGGAACGAACACCGGGGAGCTGTTTTTT	CASSPTGTNTGELFF
TRBD1	TRBV28	NA	TRBJ2-1	TGTGCCAGCAGTTTATTTAGGGGGCGGAATGAGCAGTTCTTC	CASSLFRGRNEQFF
TRBD2	TRBV11-2	NA	TRBJ2-3	TGTGCCAGCAGCCTCGAGGGACTATCACTCCCGGATACGCAGTATTTT	CASSLEGLSLPDTQYF
NA	TRBV28	NA	TRBJ1-1	TGTGCCAGCAGTCAAGCTTTCTTT	CASSQAFF
NA	TRBV6-1	NA	TRBJ1-2	TGTGCCAGCAGGGGGGACTCCCCGTCCTATGGCTACACCTTC	CASRGDSPSYGYTF
NA	TRBV21-1	few	TRBJ1-5	TGTGCCAGCATACCCCGGTCGAGGGTCAGTCAGCCCCAGCATTTT	CASIPRSRVSQPQHF
NA	TRBV2	NA	TRBJ2-1	TGTGCCAGCAGCGTAGGGGGAGCGCTCCTCTCCTACAATGAGCAGTTCTTC	CASSVGGALLSYNEQFF
NA	TRBV7-9	once	TRBJ1-4	TGTGCCAGCAGCCCGATTGGTGAAAAACTGTTTTTT	CASSPIGEKLFF
TRBD2	TRBV9	NA	TRBJ2-5	TGTGCCAGCAGCTTCTCTAGCGGGAGGGTTGAGACCCAGTACTTC	CASSFSSGRVETQYF
NA	TRBV7-2	NA	TRBJ1-1	TGTGCCAGCAGCTTAGCCTACGGACCGTACACTGAAGCTTTCTTT	CASSLAYGPYTEAFF
NA	TRBV2	NA	TRBJ1-5	TGTGCCAGCAGCCCACAAGGAAGCCAGCCCCAGCATTTT	CASSPQGSQPQHF
NA	TRBV6-5	NA	TRBJ1-1	TGTGCCAGCAGGGTCACAGGGAACACTGAAGCTTTCTTT	CASRVTGNTEAFF
NA	TRBV6-6	NA	TRBJ1-5	TGTGCCAGCAGCGAGACAGTATTTAGCAATCAGCCCCAGCATTTT	CASSETVFSNQPQHF
NA	TRBV11-3	NA	TRBJ2-1	TGTGCCAGCAGCTCGTCTAGGGGCAATGAGCAGTTCTTC	CASSSSRGNEQFF
NA	TRBV29-1	NA	TRBJ2-5	TGCAGCGTCGTCCCGGGAAAGTGGGGAGAGACCCAGTACTTC	CSVVPGKWGETQYF
NA	TRBV19	NA	TRBJ2-1	TGTGCCAGTAGTCCCCTTACCTCGACTAGCAATGAGCAGTTCTTC	CASSPLTSTSNEQFF
NA	TRBV29-1	NA	TRBJ1-5	TGCAGCGTTGAAGGGGGGGGCAATCAGCCCCAGCATTTT	CSVEGGGNQPQHF
NA	TRBV19	NA	TRBJ2-3	TGTGCCAGTGGCGTGGTGGGGGCAGATACGCAGTATTTT	CASGVVGADTQYF
TRBD2	TRBV27	NA	TRBJ2-7	TGTGCCAGCAGTTTGGTCGGGACTAGCGGCTCCTACGAGCAGTACTTC	CASSLVGTSGSYEQYF
NA	TRBV6-4	NA	TRBJ2-2	TGTGCCAGCAGTGTTTGGATCAACACCGGGGAGCTGTTTTTT	CASSVWINTGELFF
NA	TRBV5-1	NA	TRBJ2-3	TGCGCCAGCAGCTTGGGACAGAGCACAGATACGCAGTATTTT	CASSLGQSTDTQYF
NA	TRBV6-6	NA	TRBJ2-7	TGTGCCAGCACCCTAGCCGGGGAGCAGTACTTC	CASTLAGEQYF
NA	TRBV21-1	NA	TRBJ2-7	TGTGCCAGCAGCAAAGCGCTAGGGGCCGGACACTCCTACGAGCAGTACTTC	CASSKALGAGHSYEQYF